Following are 16 T cell receptor beta chains from one sample sequenced in a study of T cells expressing NK-cell markers. TCRdb derives one entry per CDR3 protein from the 5' RACE reads, leaving out DNA. Seen in this sample are fewer than 400,000 distinct CDR3 sequences; the ten most common clones hold over 4%. Sequencing was done on a sample of blood T cells: a sorted CD56 or NKG2C T cell subset, CD4+ or CD8+ T cells, or bulk PBMC T cells (not recorded which). These receptor sequences come from a man aged 18-69 years in good health.

The chain is built from TRBV10-3 and TRBJ2-1; TCRdb's D gene call, TRBD2, goes unchecked for lack of DNA. In germline, CDR1 is ENHRY, CDR2 SYGVKD. The CDR3 sequence is 13 residues long. Here the CDR3 reads CAISSGGAAEQFF.

The J gene is TRBJ2-1, the V gene TRBV14. Germline V CDR1 and CDR2: SGHDN, FVKESK. This CDR3 contains 13 residues. The CDR3 spells CASSKARTPEQFF.

The rearrangement links TRBV15 to TRBJ2-7; without DNA, the TCRdb call of TRBD1 cannot be checked. The length of the CDR3 is 15 residues. Per the germline V gene, CDR1 is LNHNV and CDR2 is YYDKDF (reference sequence). The CDR3 spells CATSRTGPTRDEQYF.

This chain joins TRBV12-3 or TRBV12-4 and TRBJ2-5; the TCRdb call, TRBD1, lacks DNA for checking. CDR3 length: 15 residues. The CDR3 sequence is CASSRQGGRLWTQYF.

The rearrangement links TRBV6-5 to TRBJ2-7; TCRdb gives TRBD1 as the D gene, but with no DNA this cannot be confirmed. CDR1 MNHEY and CDR2 SVGAGI come from the germline V gene. The CDR3 extends over 15 amino acids. CDR3 loop: CASSTMAGGLYEQYF.

The rearrangement uses TRBV7-9 and TRBJ2-2; checking the TCRdb D call of TRBD1 is not possible without DNA. The length of the CDR3 is 15 residues. Germline loops: CDR1 SEHNR, CDR2 FQNEAQ (reference sequence). CDR3 sequence: CASRLGGPSFGELFF.

This chain uses TRBV7-8 with TRBJ2-3; absent DNA, TCRdb's TRBD1 call cannot be checked. The CDR3 has 14 amino acids. Germline CDR1 SGHVS, CDR2 FQNEAQ. The CDR3 region is CASSRISRADTQYF. The complete variable domain, with remaining parts taken from reference TRBV7-8 and TRBJ2-3, reads GAGVSQSPRYKVAKRGQDVALRCDPISGHVSLFWYQQALGQGPEFLTYFQNEAQLDKSGLPSDRFFAERPEGSVSTLKIQRTQQEDSAVYLCASSRISRADTQYFGPGTRLTVL.

V and J are TRBV5-5 and TRBJ2-4; checking the TCRdb D call of TRBD1 is not possible without DNA. The CDR3 has 16 amino acids. The germline V gene encodes CDR1 SGHKS and CDR2 YYEKEE (reference sequence). The CDR3 loop is CASSLGTATYKNIQYF.

The CDR3 is CASSQVAGVGTQYF. J is TRBJ2-3 and V is TRBV3-1; TCRdb's D gene call, TRBD2, goes unchecked for lack of DNA. There are 14 residues in the CDR3. The V gene's germline CDR1 is LGHDT and CDR2 YNNKEL (reference sequence).

V gene TRBV27 combines with J gene TRBJ2-6; TCRdb calls TRBD1, which cannot be checked without DNA. The CDR3 runs to 17 residues. Germline V CDR1 and CDR2: MNHEY, SMNVEV (reference sequence). The CDR3 loop is CASNRVGLSSGANVLTF.

This chain connects TRBV2 to TRBJ2-7. The CDR3 contains 13 residues. Germline assignment: CDR1 SNHLY and CDR2 FYNNEI. CDR3 protein: CASKETKSYEQYF.

The genes are TRBV12-3 or TRBV12-4 and TRBJ2-1; TCRdb reports TRBD1, a call that lacks DNA to check it against. The CDR3 length is 13 residues. CDR3 loop: CASSSPNWNEQFF.

The chain is built from TRBV14 and TRBJ2-5; TCRdb selects TRBD1, and the lack of DNA leaves this call unchecked. The germline CDR1 and CDR2 sequences are SGHDN and FVKESK. There are 15 residues in the CDR3. The CDR3 spells CASSQIPGGQETQYF.

The J gene is TRBJ2-7, the V gene TRBV5-1. This CDR3 spans 15 amino acids. Germline loops: CDR1 SGHRS, CDR2 YFSETQ. CDR3: CASSLAGGTAYEQYF.

The V gene is TRBV3-1, the J gene TRBJ1-2; the D gene TCRdb calls, TRBD1, cannot be checked with no DNA. The CDR3 is 15 residues long. The germline V gene encodes CDR1 LGHDT and CDR2 YNNKEL (reference sequence). CDR3 residues: CASSPKQGASYGYTF.

This sequence joins TRBV5-1 and TRBJ1-3; lacking DNA, the TRBD1 call made by TCRdb goes unchecked. The CDR3 is 16 amino acids. The germline gives CDR1 SGHRS, CDR2 YFSETQ. CDR3 residues: CASSYDRPFSGNTIYF.